The T cell receptor beta chain under discussion was sequenced for a study of blood T cell repertoires in COVID-19. Turning to the study itself: Researchers got acute and convalescent COVID-19 samples from the United States, Italy and Spain. T cells, B-cell-depleted T cells, or PBMCs supplied cDNA or gDNA.

The V end lost 9 bases, the J end lost 0 bases, and 12 bases lay between the germline ends. Germline loops: CDR1 SNHLY, CDR2 FYNNEI. The CDR3 loop spans 13 amino acids. As handled by the study authors: Estimation of nucleated cell counts relied on the amplification of reference gene primers. Sequencing was performed with immunoSEQ multiplex PCR; in TCRdb, only in-frame clones are kept and a portion is missing. That table supplies the V and J calls and clone size; D and trimming were determined from the DNA. The repertoire holds 200,000 or so clones, roughly 79% seen once, with 12% in the top ten. This TCR came from a woman older than 75 with COVID-19, enrolled during active disease. The V gene is TRBV2, the J gene TRBJ2-7; perhaps TRBD1 as D (6 bases). The sequenced sample was peripheral blood. The CDR3 here is CASGTGFSYEQYF. CDR3 DNA sequence: TGTGCCAGTGGCACAGGGTTCTCCTACGAGCAGTACTTC.